This T cell receptor beta chain emerged from a study of T cell responses to AZD1222 COVID-19 vaccine. Sequencing was performed with immunoSEQ multiplex PCR; in TCRdb, only in-frame clones are kept and a portion is missing. This sample has 120,000 or so clones, with about nine tenths found just once. The CDR3 runs to 15 residues. V lost 4 bases and J lost 0; bases outside the gene matches: 4. The germline V gene encodes CDR1 MDHEN and CDR2 SYDVKM. Sample: peripheral blood, taken on day 0 of AZD1222 vaccination. The sequence derives from an adult in good health. The gene calls are TRBV28 and TRBJ1-1, with 8 bases aligning to TRBD1. The CDR3 region is CASSWDRRMNTEAFF. CDR3 nucleotide sequence: TGTGCCAGCAGTTGGGACAGGCGAATGAACACTGAAGCTTTCTTT.